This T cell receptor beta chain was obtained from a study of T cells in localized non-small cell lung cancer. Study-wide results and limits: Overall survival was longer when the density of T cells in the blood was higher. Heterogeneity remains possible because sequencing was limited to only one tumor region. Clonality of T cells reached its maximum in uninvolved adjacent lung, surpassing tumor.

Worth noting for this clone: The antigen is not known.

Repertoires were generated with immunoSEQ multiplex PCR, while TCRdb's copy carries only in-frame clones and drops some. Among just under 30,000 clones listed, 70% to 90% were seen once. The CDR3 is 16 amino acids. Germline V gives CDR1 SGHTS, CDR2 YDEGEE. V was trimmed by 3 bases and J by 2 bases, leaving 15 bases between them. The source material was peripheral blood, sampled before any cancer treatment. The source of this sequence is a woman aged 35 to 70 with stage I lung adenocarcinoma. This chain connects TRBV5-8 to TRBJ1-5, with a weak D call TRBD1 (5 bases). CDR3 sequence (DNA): TGTGCCAGCAGCTCCTTGTTCTCGGGGGGCAATCAGCCCCAGCATTTT. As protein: CASSSLFSGGNQPQHF.